The 32 T cell receptor beta chains in this list originate from one sample, sequenced in a study of cytomegalovirus exposure and HLA in healthy donors (dated by TCRdb to between 2016 and 2019). To prepare the library, the immunoSEQ multiplex PCR assay was applied. The multiplex PCR relied on a mix of 60 forward primers for TCR Vbeta segments and 13 reverse primers for TCR Jbeta segments. In its TCRdb copy, this immuneACCESS table keeps in-frame sequences only and misses some clones. Where compared with another copy, unresolved V genes explain less than half of these, and the others have no known cause. This sample comprises about 92,000 clones, roughly 86% of them detected only once. The ten biggest clones cover over 5% of the sample. The sample was PBMCs. The receptors come from a woman between 18 and 29 years old in good health and CMV-seropositive.

The chain uses TRBV25-1 and TRBJ2-7; TRBD2 agrees at 8 bases. The germline V gene has CDR1 MGHDK and CDR2 SYGVNS. The CDR3 is 13 amino acids. CDR3 coding DNA: TGTGGTACTCAGGGCGGGGGGCCCTACGAGCAGTACTTC. This sequence encodes CGTQGGGPYEQYF.

V gene TRBV4-1 combines with J gene TRBJ1-1; 7 nucleotides align to TRBD1. After removal of 3 bases from V and 5 bases from J, the junction contained 9 bases not matched to a gene. The CDR3 consists of 15 residues. Germline V gene data show CDR1 as MGHRA and CDR2 as YSYEKL. The CDR3 is CASSQHTGENTEAFF. The CDR3 nucleotides are TGCGCCAGCAGCCAGCACACAGGGGAGAATACTGAAGCTTTCTTT.

The V call is TRBV13, the J call TRBJ2-3; 12 bases agree with TRBD2. The length of the CDR3 is 15 residues. The V segment lost 5 bases and the J segment 4 bases; nucleotides outside the gene matches: 4. Germline V CDR1 and CDR2: PRHDT, FYEKMQ (reference sequence). CDR3 nucleotide sequence: TGTGCCAGCAGCCCTCTAGCGGGGGGGCCAGATACGCAGTATTTT. As protein: CASSPLAGGPDTQYF.

The chain employs TRBV15 and TRBJ2-6; unclear D gene. This CDR3 has 13 amino acids. Trimming cost V 8 bases and J 2 bases, with 7 bases left between them. Germline CDR1 reads LNHNV; CDR2 reads YYDKDF (reference sequence). Written as DNA, the CDR3 is TGTGCCACCCGGGTAGCTGGGGCCAACGTCCTGACTTTC. Its protein product is CATRVAGANVLTF.

The CDR3 here is CAWSVSRDTQYF. The CDR3 bases are TGTGCCTGGAGTGTTAGTCGAGATACGCAGTATTTT. The chain carries TRBV30 and TRBJ2-3; no clear D gene. V lost 0 bases and J 5 bases, leaving 6 bases between the germline ends. Looked up from germline, CDR1 is GTSNPN and CDR2 is SVGIG (reference sequence). This CDR3 comprises 12 residues.

The V gene is TRBV4-1, the J gene TRBJ2-2; D remains ambiguous. V was trimmed by 3 bases and J by 1 base, leaving 15 bases between them. CDR1 is MGHRA and CDR2 is YSYEKL in the germline V gene. CDR3 length: 17 amino acids. As DNA, the CDR3 is TGCGCCAGCAGCCATCCTGGCAGGCGAAAGAACACCGGGGAGCTGTTTTTT. Encoded protein: CASSHPGRRKNTGELFF.

The gene calls are TRBV9 and TRBJ1-2, with a possible D match to TRBD1 (5 bases). CDR3 length equals 14 residues. Trimming removed 3 bases from V and 4 bases from J, with 13 bases in between. The V gene's germline CDR1 is SGDLS and CDR2 YYNGEE. CDR3 DNA sequence: TGTGCCAGCAGCGAAGACAGCCCTAGCTATGGCTACACCTTC. It encodes CASSEDSPSYGYTF.

This clone was detected only once. The chain joins TRBV5-4 to TRBJ1-2; 7 bases are shared with TRBD1. Germline V gene lookup returns CDR1 SGHNT and CDR2 YYREEE (reference sequence). V shed 5 bases and J 2 bases; nucleotides not matched to a gene: 6. The CDR3 is 14 amino acids. Here the CDR3 reads CASRSQGVNYGYTF. CDR3 bases: TGTGCCAGCAGATCTCAGGGGGTGAACTATGGCTACACCTTC. The whole variable domain, filled in from reference TRBV5-4 and TRBJ1-2, reads ETGVTQSPTHLIKTRGQQVTLRCSSQSGHNTVSWYQQALGQGPQFIFQYYREEENGRGNFPPRFSGLQFPNYSSELNVNALELDDSALYLCASRSQGVNYGYTFGSGTRLTVV.

This clone was seen a single time. This sequence joins TRBV5-6 and TRBJ1-6; D is perhaps TRBD1 (6 bases). CDR1 is SGHDT and CDR2 is YYEEEE in the germline V gene. Deletions cut 4 bases from V and 7 bases from J, with 12 bases between. The CDR3 length is 14 residues. CDR3 sequence (DNA): TGTGCCAGCAGCGGCCCAGGACAGAATTCACCCCTCCACTTT. Translated: CASSGPGQNSPLHF.

The CDR3 region has the DNA TGTGCCAGCAGCATACCCCACAGGGGGGCTTTCTACGAGCAGTACTTC. This codes for CASSIPHRGAFYEQYF. The V and J genes are TRBV5-6 and TRBJ2-7; TRBD1 agrees at 8 bases. V shed 4 bases and J 3 bases; nucleotides not matched to a gene: 12. CDR3 size: 16 residues. Looked up from germline, CDR1 is SGHDT and CDR2 is YYEEEE.

CDR3 DNA: TGCGCCAGCAGCCCCCAAGGGTCGGGGGAGCGAAGTAGGCGTTACTCAGATACGCAGTATTTT. It specifies CASSPQGSGERSRRYSDTQYF. This chain uses TRBV4-1 with TRBJ2-3; possibly TRBD2 for D (6 bases). The CDR3 is 21 residues long. V lost 4 bases, J lost 4 bases, and 33 bases lay in between. CDR1 and CDR2 (germline): MGHRA, YSYEKL.

As concerns this clone: At one of its ends the junction is not consistent with the germline gene, which may arise from a read error. V gene TRBV7-7 combines with J gene TRBJ2-1; TRBD2 matches at 8 bases. Germline V lookup: CDR1 SSHAT, CDR2 FNYEAQ (reference sequence). The CDR3 extends over 14 amino acids. CDR3 protein: CASSYRAGDNEQFF. For the CDR3, the DNA is TGTGCTAGCAGCTATCGAGCGGGGGACAATGAGCAGTTCTTC. Filled out from reference TRBV7-7 and TRBJ2-1, the complete variable domain reads GAGVSQSPRYKVTKRGQDVTLRCDPISSHATLYWYQQALGQGPEFLTYFNYEAQPDKSGLPSDRFSAERPEGSISTLTIQRTEQRDSAMYRCASSYRAGDNEQFFGPGTRLTVL.

This clone was observed a single time. J is TRBJ1-5 and V is TRBV28; D may be TRBD1 (6 bases). This CDR3 spans 12 amino acids. The germline V gene encodes CDR1 MDHEN and CDR2 SYDVKM. Trimming left V 6 bases short and J 6 bases short, with 9 bases between. CDR3 residues: CASSQGFQPQHF. For the CDR3, the DNA is TGTGCCAGCAGCCAGGGGTTTCAGCCCCAGCATTTT. The full variable domain, completed using reference TRBV28 and TRBJ1-5, is DVKVTQSSRYLVKRTGEKVFLECVQDMDHENMFWYRQDPGLGLRLIYFSYDVKMKEKGDIPEGYSVSREKKERFSLILESASTNQTSMYLCASSQGFQPQHFGDGTRLSIL.

J is TRBJ1-4 and V is TRBV15, with 10 bases aligning to TRBD1. CDR1 LNHNV and CDR2 YYDKDF come from the germline V gene (reference sequence). The CDR3 is 17 amino acids. Unmatched junction bases numbered 14, after V lost 0 bases and J lost 13 bases. CDR3 in amino acids: CATSRDPRDRGSRRLFF. The CDR3 nucleotides read TGTGCCACCAGCAGAGATCCCCGGGACAGGGGTTCGCGGAGACTGTTTTTT.

The chain couples TRBV6-1 to TRBJ1-1; 7 bases are a match to TRBD1. Germline V gene sequence: CDR1 MNHNS, CDR2 SASEGT. Trimming took 8 bases from V and 7 from J; bases not matched to a gene: 7. The CDR3 consists of 12 residues. The CDR3 bases are TGTGCCAGCCGACAGGGTGTCCGTGAAGCTTTCTTT. It is translated as CASRQGVREAFF.

This rearrangement joins TRBV15 to TRBJ1-2; 9 bases align to TRBD1. The CDR3 contains 17 residues. Looked up from germline, CDR1 is LNHNV and CDR2 is YYDKDF (reference sequence). V lost 1 base to trimming and J lost 6 bases; unmatched junction nucleotides: 12. The CDR3 is CATSRAPRTGGVDGYTF. DNA of the CDR3: TGTGCCACCAGCAGAGCCCCTCGTACAGGGGGCGTGGATGGCTACACCTTC.

V gene TRBV15 combines with J gene TRBJ1-5; possible D gene TRBD1, 6 bases. Trimming took 3 bases from V and 3 from J, leaving 12 bases between them. Germline assignment: CDR1 LNHNV and CDR2 YYDKDF (reference sequence). The CDR3 loop spans 15 amino acids. CDR3 DNA sequence: TGTGCCACCAGCAGGAGTTGGGACACCAATCAGCCCCAGCATTTT. Residues: CATSRSWDTNQPQHF.

This chain uses TRBV4-1 with TRBJ1-1; the D is unclear. Trimming removed 5 bases from V and 6 bases from J, with 16 bases in between. The CDR3 consists of 14 residues. The germline gives CDR1 MGHRA, CDR2 YSYEKL. CDR3 DNA: TGCGCCAGCAGCGAGAGGAACCTATCCCCTGAAGCTTTCTTT. As protein: CASSERNLSPEAFF.

The table lists this clone with a count of one. CDR3 loop: CASSLEQGIQYF. The CDR3 coding sequence is TGTGCCAGCAGCTTAGAACAGGGCATTCAGTACTTC. The chain has TRBV7-9 and TRBJ2-4; maybe TRBD1 (6 bases). The CDR3 extends over 12 amino acids. Deletions cut 1 base from V and 9 bases from J, with 7 bases between. Per germline, CDR1 SEHNR and CDR2 FQNEAQ (reference sequence).

As DNA, the CDR3 is TGTGCCAGCAGTGATCGCAGGGATTTTAAAAAACTGTTTTTT. Its translation: CASSDRRDFKKLFF. The V call is TRBV2, the J call TRBJ1-4, with D tentatively TRBD1 (5 bases). The CDR3 loop spans 14 amino acids. V was cut by 3 bases and J by 9 bases, with 14 bases left in between. CDR1 and CDR2 from the germline V gene are SNHLY and FYNNEI.

Only one count was recorded for this clone. The V call is TRBV2, the J call TRBJ2-1, with 8 bases aligning to TRBD2. V lost 3 bases, J lost 3 bases, and 4 bases stayed unmatched. The germline V gene has CDR1 SNHLY and CDR2 FYNNEI. This CDR3 comprises 15 residues. The CDR3 spells CASSEELADYNEQFF. CDR3 coding DNA: TGTGCCAGCAGTGAGGAACTAGCGGACTACAATGAGCAGTTCTTC.

The V and J genes are TRBV29-1 and TRBJ1-1; D remains ambiguous. Germline CDR1 and CDR2: SQVTM and ANQGSEA. The CDR3 is made up of 13 amino acids. Trimming shortened V by 3 bases and J by 0 bases, and 8 bases separated the two germline ends. The CDR3 region has the DNA TGCAGCGTTGAGGCCAGTTTGAACACTGAAGCTTTCTTT. This encodes CSVEASLNTEAFF. Full variable domain (missing parts from reference TRBV29-1 and TRBJ1-1): SAVISQKPSRDICQRGTSLTIQCQVDSQVTMMFWYRQQPGQSLTLIATANQGSEATYESGFVIDKFPISRPNLTFSTLTVSNMSPEDSSIYLCSVEASLNTEAFFGQGTRLTVV.

This clone was detected a few times. The rearrangement joins TRBV7-6 to TRBJ1-1; no clear D gene. Trimming took 1 base from V and 0 from J, leaving 6 bases between them. Looked up from germline, CDR1 is SGHVS and CDR2 is FNYEAQ. The CDR3 runs 14 residues. As DNA, the CDR3 is TGTGCCAGCAGCTTAGGTAACATGAACACTGAAGCTTTCTTT. Encoded protein: CASSLGNMNTEAFF.

The chain links TRBV7-9 to TRBJ2-7; D is uncertain. The CDR3 spans 12 residues. V shed 5 bases and J shed 0 bases, with 5 bases lying between them. Germline CDR1 SEHNR, CDR2 FQNEAQ (reference sequence). The CDR3 region has the DNA TGTGCCAGCAGCAAATACTCCTACGAGCAGTACTTC. Translated: CASSKYSYEQYF.

This chain uses TRBV7-9 with TRBJ2-7, with D possibly TRBD1 on 6 matching bases. Trimming took off 2 bases at V and 6 bases at J, with 17 bases between the two ends. Germline V gene data show CDR1 as SEHNR and CDR2 as FQNEAQ (reference sequence). This CDR3 comprises 15 residues. The DNA of the CDR3 is TGTGCCAGCAGCTTACAAAGGGGGACCCTTCTCGAGCAGTACTTC. Amino acid sequence: CASSLQRGTLLEQYF.

This chain uses TRBV27 with TRBJ1-6, with 8 bases matching TRBD1. In germline, CDR1 is MNHEY, CDR2 SMNVEV (reference sequence). J lost 8 bases, V lost 6 bases, and 9 bases had no gene match. The CDR3 consists of 15 residues. The chain's CDR3 is CASRETGVMDSPLHF. The CDR3 coding sequence is TGTGCCAGCAGGGAGACAGGGGTCATGGATTCACCCCTCCACTTT.

The chain joins TRBV5-4 to TRBJ2-1, with TRBD2 as a possible D gene (5 bases). Deletions cut 4 bases from V and 5 bases from J, with 25 bases between. Germline V gene data show CDR1 as SGHNT and CDR2 as YYREEE (reference sequence). CDR3 length equals 18 residues. Written as DNA, the CDR3 is TGTGCCAGCAGCCAATCGGATTTTAGCGTCGAGAGGAACAATGAGCAGTTCTTC. Translation gives CASSQSDFSVERNNEQFF.

The J gene is TRBJ2-7, the V gene TRBV29-1, with 7 positions matching TRBD1. The CDR3 has 13 residues. In germline, CDR1 is SQVTM, CDR2 ANQGSEA. Trimming took 3 bases from V and 0 from J; bases not matched to a gene: 2. The CDR3 DNA sequence: TGCAGCGTTGAGGACAGGAGCTCCTACGAGCAGTACTTC. Protein: CSVEDRSSYEQYF.

V is TRBV5-8 and J is TRBJ1-5, with D uncertain. Trimming pared 3 bases from V and 0 bases from J, leaving 7 bases between. The CDR3 extends over 14 amino acids. Per the germline V gene, CDR1 is SGHTS and CDR2 is YDEGEE. The CDR3 sequence: CASSSVYSNQPQHF. For the CDR3, the DNA is TGTGCCAGCAGCTCGGTGTATAGCAATCAGCCCCAGCATTTT. The full variable domain, with the rest looked up from reference TRBV5-8 and TRBJ1-5, is EAGVTQSPTHLIKTRGQQATLRCSPISGHTSVYWYQQALGLGLQFLLWYDEGEERNRGNFPPRFSGRQFPNYSSELNVNALELEDSALYLCASSSVYSNQPQHFGDGTRLSIL.

V gene TRBV25-1 combines with J gene TRBJ2-2, with 15 bases that match TRBD2. This CDR3 has 17 residues. V lost 5 bases, J lost 6 bases, and 7 bases stayed unmatched. CDR1 is MGHDK and CDR2 is SYGVNS in the germline V gene. In nucleotides, the CDR3 is TGTGCCAGCAGTCCACCCGGACTAGCGGGAGGGCCCGGGGAGCTGTTTTTT. Its protein is CASSPPGLAGGPGELFF. Full variable domain (missing parts from reference TRBV25-1 and TRBJ2-2): EADIYQTPRYLVIGTGKKITLECSQTMGHDKMYWYQQDPGMELHLIHYSYGVNSTEKGDLSSESTVSRIRTEHFPLTLESARPSHTSQYLCASSPPGLAGGPGELFFGEGSRLTVL.

This clone was detected a few times. The rearrangement joins TRBV6-5 to TRBJ1-1; D unresolved. V lost 10 bases and J lost 1, with 13 bases in between. This CDR3 spans 13 amino acids. Germline V lookup: CDR1 MNHEY, CDR2 SVGAGI. This CDR3 reads CATSQVTNTEAFF. The CDR3 DNA reads as TGTGCCACCTCCCAGGTGACGAACACTGAAGCTTTCTTT.

The rearrangement links TRBV7-9 to TRBJ1-4; a weak D match, TRBD1 (5 bases). Per germline, CDR1 SEHNR and CDR2 FQNEAQ (reference sequence). The CDR3 is 16 residues long. V was shortened by 0 bases and J by 2 bases, with 10 bases between the two germline ends. CDR3 in amino acids: CASSLARGVTNEKLFF. CDR3 nucleotide sequence: TGTGCCAGCAGCTTAGCGCGGGGGGTGACTAATGAAAAACTGTTTTTT. Together with reference TRBV7-9 and TRBJ1-4, the CDR3 gives the full variable domain: DTGVSQNPRHKITKRGQNVTFRCDPISEHNRLYWYRQTLGQGPEFLTYFQNEAQLEKSRLLSDRFSAERPKGSFSTLEIQRTEQGDSAMYLCASSLARGVTNEKLFFGSGTQLSVL.